This TCR beta chain is from a study of T cell responses to AZD1222 COVID-19 vaccine. Across the study: The analysis combined second doses at about 4 or about 12 weeks.

The CDR3 contains 11 residues. Germline-derived CDR1 and CDR2 are MNHEY and SVGAGI. Deletions cut 7 bases from V and 3 bases from J, with 7 bases between. Regarding the study as a whole: Donors in the cohort were predominantly white British and more often female, and clonal diversity was possibly underestimated. Dominant at 160-218 and 743-854, vaccine-associated CD4 TCRs also spanned spike. The study sampled repertoires only after the peak T cell response.

Concerning this clone: Its specificity is not known.

The protocol was immunoSEQ multiplex PCR, while the TCRdb copy is restricted to in-frame clones and leaves out a portion. This sample has 180,000 or so clones, with over 90% found just once. V and J are TRBV6-5 and TRBJ2-7, with D uncertain. Sequences were derived from peripheral blood, sampled on day 0 of AZD1222 vaccination. The clonotype was recovered from an adult in good health. This CDR3 is CASKANYEQYF. CDR3 nucleotides: TGTGCCAGCAAAGCAAACTACGAGCAGTACTTC.